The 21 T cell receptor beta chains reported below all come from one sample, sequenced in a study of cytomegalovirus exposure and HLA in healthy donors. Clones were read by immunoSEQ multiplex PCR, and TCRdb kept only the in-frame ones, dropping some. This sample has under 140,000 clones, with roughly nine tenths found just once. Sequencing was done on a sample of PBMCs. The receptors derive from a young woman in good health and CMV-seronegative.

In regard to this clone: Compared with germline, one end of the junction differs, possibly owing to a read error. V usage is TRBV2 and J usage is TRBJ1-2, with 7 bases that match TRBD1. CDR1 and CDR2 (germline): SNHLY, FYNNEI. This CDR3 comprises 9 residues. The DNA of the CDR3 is TGTGCCAGCAGTGGGACAGGACTTTTC. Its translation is CASSGTGLF. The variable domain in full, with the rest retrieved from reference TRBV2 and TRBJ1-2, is EPEVTQTPSHQVTQMGQEVILRCVPISNHLYFYWYRQILGQKVEFLVSFYNNEISEKSEIFDDQFSVERPDGSNFTLKIRSTKLEDSAMYFCASSGTGLFGSGTRLTVV.

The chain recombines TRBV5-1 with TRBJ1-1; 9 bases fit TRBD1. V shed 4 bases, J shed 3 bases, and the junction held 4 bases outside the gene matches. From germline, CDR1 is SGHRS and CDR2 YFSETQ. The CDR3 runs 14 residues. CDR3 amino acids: CASSSGTGHTEAFF. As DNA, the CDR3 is TGCGCCAGCAGCAGCGGGACAGGGCACACTGAAGCTTTCTTT.

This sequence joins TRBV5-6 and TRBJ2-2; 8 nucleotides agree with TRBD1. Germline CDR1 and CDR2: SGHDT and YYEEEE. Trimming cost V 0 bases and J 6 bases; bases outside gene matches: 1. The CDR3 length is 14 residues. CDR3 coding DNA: TGTGCCAGCAGCTTGGCGACAGGGGCCGGGGAGCTGTTTTTT. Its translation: CASSLATGAGELFF.

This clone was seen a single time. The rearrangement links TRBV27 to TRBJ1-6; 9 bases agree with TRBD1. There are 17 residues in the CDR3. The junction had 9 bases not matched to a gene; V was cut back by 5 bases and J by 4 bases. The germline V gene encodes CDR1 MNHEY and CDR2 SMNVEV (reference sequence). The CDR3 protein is CASSARDREGYNSPLHF. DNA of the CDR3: TGTGCCAGCAGTGCGCGGGACAGGGAAGGGTATAATTCACCCCTCCACTTT.

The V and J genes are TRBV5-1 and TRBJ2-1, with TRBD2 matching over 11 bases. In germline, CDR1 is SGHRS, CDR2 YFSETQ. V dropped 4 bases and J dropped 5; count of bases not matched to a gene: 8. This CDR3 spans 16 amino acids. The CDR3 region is CASSLPTSGGDNEQFF. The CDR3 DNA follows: TGCGCCAGCAGCCTACCCACTAGCGGGGGAGACAATGAGCAGTTCTTC. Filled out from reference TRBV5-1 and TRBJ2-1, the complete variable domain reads KAGVTQTPRYLIKTRGQQVTLSCSPISGHRSVSWYQQTPGQGLQFLFEYFSETQRNKGNFPGRFSGRQFSNSRSEMNVSTLELGDSALYLCASSLPTSGGDNEQFFGPGTRLTVL.

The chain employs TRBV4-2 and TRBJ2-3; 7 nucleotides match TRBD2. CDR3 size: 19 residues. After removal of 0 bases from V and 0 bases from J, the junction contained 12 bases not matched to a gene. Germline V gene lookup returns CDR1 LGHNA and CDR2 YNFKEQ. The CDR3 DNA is TGTGCCAGCAGCCAAGATAGGAGAGCGGGATATTCTAGCACAGATACGCAGTATTTT. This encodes CASSQDRRAGYSSTDTQYF.

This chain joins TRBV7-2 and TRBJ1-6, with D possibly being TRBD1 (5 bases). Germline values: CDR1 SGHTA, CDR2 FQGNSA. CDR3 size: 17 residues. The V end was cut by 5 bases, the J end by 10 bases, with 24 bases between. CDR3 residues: CASSLRSGDFLGSPLHF. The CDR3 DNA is TGTGCCAGCAGCCTCAGGTCCGGGGACTTTCTTGGGTCACCCCTCCACTTT.

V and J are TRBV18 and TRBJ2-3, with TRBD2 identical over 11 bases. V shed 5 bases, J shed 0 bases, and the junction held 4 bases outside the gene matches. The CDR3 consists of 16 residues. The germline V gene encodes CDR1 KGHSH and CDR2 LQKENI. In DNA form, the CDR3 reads TGTGCCAGCTCAGTACTAGCGGGAGTTAGCACAGATACGCAGTATTTT. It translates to CASSVLAGVSTDTQYF. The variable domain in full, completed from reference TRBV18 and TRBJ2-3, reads NAGVMQNPRHLVRRRGQEARLRCSPMKGHSHVYWYRQLPEEGLKFMVYLQKENIIDESGMPKERFSAEFPKEGPSILRIQQVVRGDSAAYFCASSVLAGVSTDTQYFGPGTRLTVL.

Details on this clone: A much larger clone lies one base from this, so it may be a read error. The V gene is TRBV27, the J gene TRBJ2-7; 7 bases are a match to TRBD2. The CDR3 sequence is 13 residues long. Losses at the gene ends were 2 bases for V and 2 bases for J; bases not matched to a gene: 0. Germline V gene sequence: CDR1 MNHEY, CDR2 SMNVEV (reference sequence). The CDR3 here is CASSLRGAYEQYF. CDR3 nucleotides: TGTGCCAGCAGTTTACGGGGGGCCTACGAGCAGTACTTC.

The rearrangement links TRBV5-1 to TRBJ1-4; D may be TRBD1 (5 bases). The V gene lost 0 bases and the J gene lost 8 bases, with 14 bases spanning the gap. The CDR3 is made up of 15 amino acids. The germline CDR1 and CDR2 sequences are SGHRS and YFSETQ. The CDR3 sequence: CASSLGGGKEEKLFF. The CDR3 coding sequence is TGCGCCAGCAGCTTGGGCGGGGGGAAGGAAGAAAAACTGTTTTTT. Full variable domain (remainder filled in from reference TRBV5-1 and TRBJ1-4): KAGVTQTPRYLIKTRGQQVTLSCSPISGHRSVSWYQQTPGQGLQFLFEYFSETQRNKGNFPGRFSGRQFSNSRSEMNVSTLELGDSALYLCASSLGGGKEEKLFFGSGTQLSVL.

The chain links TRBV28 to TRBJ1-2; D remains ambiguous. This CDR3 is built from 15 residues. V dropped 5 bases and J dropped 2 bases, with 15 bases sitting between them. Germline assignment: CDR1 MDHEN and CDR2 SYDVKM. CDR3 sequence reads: CASSHNRVSNYGYTF. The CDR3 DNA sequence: TGTGCCAGCAGTCATAACCGGGTTTCCAACTATGGCTACACCTTC.

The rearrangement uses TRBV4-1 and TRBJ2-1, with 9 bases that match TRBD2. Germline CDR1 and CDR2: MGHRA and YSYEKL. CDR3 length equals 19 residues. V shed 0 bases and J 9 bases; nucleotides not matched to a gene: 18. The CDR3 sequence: CASSQEPLLASGRRGEQFF. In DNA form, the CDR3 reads TGCGCCAGCAGCCAAGAACCCCTCCTAGCGAGCGGGAGGCGAGGTGAGCAGTTCTTC.

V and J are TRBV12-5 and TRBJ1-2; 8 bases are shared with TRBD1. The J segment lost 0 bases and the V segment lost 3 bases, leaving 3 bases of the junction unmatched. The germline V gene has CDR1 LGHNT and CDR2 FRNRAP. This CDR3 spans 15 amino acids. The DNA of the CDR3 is TGTGCTAGTGGTTTCGACAGGGGAACTAACTATGGCTACACCTTC. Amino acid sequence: CASGFDRGTNYGYTF.

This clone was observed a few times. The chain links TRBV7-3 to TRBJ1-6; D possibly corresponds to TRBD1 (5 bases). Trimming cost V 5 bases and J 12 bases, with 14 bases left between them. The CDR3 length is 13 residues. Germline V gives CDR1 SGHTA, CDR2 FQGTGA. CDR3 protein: CASSVDSTGPLHF. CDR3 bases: TGTGCCAGCAGCGTAGACAGTACCGGACCCCTCCACTTT.

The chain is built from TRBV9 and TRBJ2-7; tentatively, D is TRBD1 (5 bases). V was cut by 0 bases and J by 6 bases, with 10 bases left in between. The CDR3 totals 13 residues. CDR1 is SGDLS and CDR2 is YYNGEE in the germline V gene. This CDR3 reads CASSVVGQGEQYF. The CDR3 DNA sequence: TGTGCCAGCAGCGTAGTTGGGCAGGGCGAGCAGTACTTC.

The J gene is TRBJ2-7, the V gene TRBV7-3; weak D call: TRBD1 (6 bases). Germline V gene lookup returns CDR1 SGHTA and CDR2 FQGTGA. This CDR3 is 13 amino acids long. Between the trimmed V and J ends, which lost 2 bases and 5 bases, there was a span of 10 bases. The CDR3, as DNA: TGTGCCAGCAGCTTAGGACCAGGGGACGAGCAGTACTTC. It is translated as CASSLGPGDEQYF.

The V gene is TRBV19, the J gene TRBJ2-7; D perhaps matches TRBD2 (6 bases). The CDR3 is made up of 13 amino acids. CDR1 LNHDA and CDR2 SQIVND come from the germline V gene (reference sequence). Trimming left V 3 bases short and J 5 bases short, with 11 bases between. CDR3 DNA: TGTGCCAGTAGTATCAGCGGGTTCAACGAGCAGTACTTC. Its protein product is CASSISGFNEQYF.

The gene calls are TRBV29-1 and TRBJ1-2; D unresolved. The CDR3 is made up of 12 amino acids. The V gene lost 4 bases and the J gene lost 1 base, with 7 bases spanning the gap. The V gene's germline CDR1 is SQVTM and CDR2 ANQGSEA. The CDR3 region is CSVGALNYGYTF. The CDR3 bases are TGCAGCGTTGGGGCCCTTAACTATGGCTACACCTTC.

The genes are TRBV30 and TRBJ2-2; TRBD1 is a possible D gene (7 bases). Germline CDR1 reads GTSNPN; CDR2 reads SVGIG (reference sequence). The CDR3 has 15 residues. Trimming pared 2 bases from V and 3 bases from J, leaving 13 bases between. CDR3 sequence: CAWSRTGEDTGELFF. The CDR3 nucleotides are TGTGCCTGGAGTAGAACAGGGGAGGACACCGGGGAGCTGTTTTTT.

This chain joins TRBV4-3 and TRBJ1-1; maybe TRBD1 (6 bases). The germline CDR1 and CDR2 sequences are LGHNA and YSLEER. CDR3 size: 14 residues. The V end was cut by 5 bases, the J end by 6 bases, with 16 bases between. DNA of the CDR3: TGCGCCAGCAGCGAGGACAGAGCTCCTTCTGAAGCTTTCTTT. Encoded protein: CASSEDRAPSEAFF.

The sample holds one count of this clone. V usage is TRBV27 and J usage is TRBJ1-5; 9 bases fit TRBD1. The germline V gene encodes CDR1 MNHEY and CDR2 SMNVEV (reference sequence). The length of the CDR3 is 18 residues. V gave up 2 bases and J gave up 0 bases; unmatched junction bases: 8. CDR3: CASSLGGQGRYSNQPQHF. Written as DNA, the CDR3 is TGTGCCAGCAGTTTAGGAGGACAGGGGAGATATAGCAATCAGCCCCAGCATTTT.